This is a list of T cell receptor beta chains from one sample in a study of shared clonotypes between healthy human individuals. The assay was immunoSEQ multiplex PCR, and TCRdb's table has in-frame clones only and misses some. The sample carries about 490,000 clones, roughly 78% recorded once. The specimen was PBMCs. The source is a woman aged 40 to 50 in good health. Some clones in this sample may be carry-over from other donors' samples. Both conserved end residues are trimmed from each CDR3.

v_gene: TRBV18; CDR3aa: ASSPLLAGSAGVDTQY
v_gene: TRBV4-3; CDR3aa: ASSPFLNTDTQY
v_gene: TRBV7-9; CDR3aa: ASSLVSGLNTEAF
v_gene: TRBV6-1; CDR3aa: ASSQTAYGYT
v_gene: TRBV5-4; CDR3aa: ASRDEKRDTDTQY
v_gene: TRBV5-1; CDR3aa: ASSPPASGTQETQY
v_gene: TRBV5-4; CDR3aa: ASSATGHEQY
v_gene: TRBV6-1; CDR3aa: ASSEDVQNTGELF
v_gene: TRBV28; CDR3aa: ASSFRGLGLPGGYT
v_gene: TRBV9; CDR3aa: ASSLHERASSYNEQF
v_gene: TRBV28; CDR3aa: ASSTSGGSGVYEQY
v_gene: TRBV19; CDR3aa: ASSPQTNTGELF
v_gene: TRBV6-1; CDR3aa: ASSEGLAQETQY
v_gene: TRBV19; CDR3aa: ASSTGTGTANYGYT
v_gene: TRBV7-8; CDR3aa: ASSPQSRQGAEQF
v_gene: TRBV11-1; CDR3aa: ASSPRSAGDSEAF
v_gene: TRBV12-5; CDR3aa: ASGLGYNEQF
v_gene: TRBV6-1; CDR3aa: ASTLEAEAF
v_gene: TRBV7-2; CDR3aa: ASSPQLAQRRETQY
v_gene: TRBV30; CDR3aa: GIVRGRSDTEAF
v_gene: TRBV27; CDR3aa: ASSSGLQAATEKLF
v_gene: TRBV6-1; CDR3aa: ASSEALGQISGANVLT
v_gene: TRBV7-8; CDR3aa: ASSFAGGRSNEQF
v_gene: TRBV27; CDR3aa: ASSMVGKTYNEQF
v_gene: TRBV28; CDR3aa: ASSSGGIQETQY
v_gene: TRBV7-6; CDR3aa: ASSLLRREAYNEQF
v_gene: TRBV5-1; CDR3aa: ASSITGEANHNEQF
v_gene: TRBV5-6; CDR3aa: ASSLEGAGGNTIY
v_gene: TRBV10-3; CDR3aa: AISDGQGNYEQY